This TCR beta chain appears in the sequencing data of a study of blood T cell repertoires in COVID-19. The germline V and J ends were trimmed by 0 bases and 8 bases, with 9 bases remaining between them. Germline V gene data show CDR1 as SGHRS and CDR2 as YFSETQ. This CDR3 comprises 13 residues. Clones were read by immunoSEQ multiplex PCR, and TCRdb kept only the in-frame ones, dropping some. The data show about 79,000 clones, roughly 90% seen once. The specimen was peripheral blood. This clonotype originated in a man between 65 and 85 years old with active or convalescent COVID-19. The V gene is TRBV5-1, the J gene TRBJ2-1; tentative D call: TRBD1 (6 bases). The CDR3 loop reads CASSLVGGHEQFF. CDR3 DNA: TGCGCCAGCAGCTTGGTTGGGGGCCATGAGCAGTTCTTC.